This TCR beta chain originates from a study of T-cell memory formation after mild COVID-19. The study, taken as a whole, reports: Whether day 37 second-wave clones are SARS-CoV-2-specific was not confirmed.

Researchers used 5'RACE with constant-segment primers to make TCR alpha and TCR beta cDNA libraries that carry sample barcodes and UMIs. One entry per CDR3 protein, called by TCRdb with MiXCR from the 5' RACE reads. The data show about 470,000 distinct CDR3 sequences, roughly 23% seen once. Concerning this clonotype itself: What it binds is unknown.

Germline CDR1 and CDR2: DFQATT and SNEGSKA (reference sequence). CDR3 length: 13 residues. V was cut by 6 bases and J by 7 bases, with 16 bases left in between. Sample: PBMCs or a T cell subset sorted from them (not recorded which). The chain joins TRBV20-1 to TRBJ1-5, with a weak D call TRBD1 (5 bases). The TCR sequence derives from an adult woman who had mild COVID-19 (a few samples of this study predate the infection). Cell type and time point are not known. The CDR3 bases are TGCAGTGCCTCCAGGGCCGGGGGACAGCCCCAGCATTTT. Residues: CSASRAGGQPQHF.